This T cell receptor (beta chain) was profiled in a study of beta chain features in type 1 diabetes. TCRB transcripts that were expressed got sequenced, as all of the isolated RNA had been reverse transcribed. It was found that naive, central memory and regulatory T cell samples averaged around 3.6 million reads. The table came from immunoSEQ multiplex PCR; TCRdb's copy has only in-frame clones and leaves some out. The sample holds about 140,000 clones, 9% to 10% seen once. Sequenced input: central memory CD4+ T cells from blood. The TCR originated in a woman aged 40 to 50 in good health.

The CDR3 loop is CASSRRSGLGGANVLTF. The CDR3, as DNA: TGTGCCAGCAGCCGGAGGTCGGGGTTGGGTGGGGCCAACGTCCTGACTTTC. The chain has TRBV7-2 and TRBJ2-6; D is perhaps TRBD2 (5 bases). The CDR3 runs to 17 residues. Germline V CDR1 and CDR2: SGHTA, FQGNSA. Trimming shortened V by 5 bases and J by 3 bases, and 17 bases separated the two germline ends.